The T cell receptor (beta chain) under discussion was sequenced for a study of blood T cells in healthy people across ages. Broader study findings: A greater number of naive CD4+ cells and higher diversity distinguished long-lived donors from aged donors. With age, beta diversity per million T cells declined roughly linearly, significantly by 40.

About this clonotype itself: Antigen specificity is unknown. An end of the junction differs from the germline gene, which may be a read error.

At least 6 micrograms of total RNA were extracted per sample. Primers used in a second PCR of about 6 to 11 cycles were a sample-barcoded 5' primer and a J-beta primer mix. The template-switch adaptor was a 5' adaptor with 12 random nucleotides. It tagged each cDNA molecule. TCRdb used MiXCR to reprocess the 5' RACE reads, holding one entry per CDR3 protein. Of about 810,000 distinct CDR3 sequences listed, around 36% were seen once; the top ten hold 10% to 15%. This CDR3 is 18 amino acids long. The germline V gene has CDR1 LGHNA and CDR2 YSLEER. The V call is TRBV4-3, the J call TRBJ2-1; 13 nucleotides agree with TRBD2. Sequencing was done on a sample of blood. This TCR derives from a man between 18 and 35 years old in good health. DNA of the CDR3: TGCGCCAGCAGCCCACGGACTAGCGGGGGAGGCTCCTACAATGGGCAGTTCTTC. It is translated as CASSPRTSGGGSYNGQFF.